This TCR beta chain was identified during a study of T cells in localized non-small cell lung cancer. Study findings and constraints: Because sequencing included only one region (of the tumor), heterogeneity remains possible.

TCRdb keeps only in-frame clones here, not all; method: immunoSEQ multiplex PCR. The table records about 46,000 clones, around 86% of them present only once. This clone was seen more than once but under ten times. Its antigen is unknown. The CDR3 loop spans 15 amino acids. V shed 0 bases, J shed 2 bases, and the junction held 3 bases outside the gene matches. Per germline, CDR1 SGHNT and CDR2 YYREEE (reference sequence). Source: peripheral blood mononuclear cells, taken before any cancer treatment. The clonotype originates from a man aged 40 to 69 with stage III lung adenocarcinoma. The rearrangement uses TRBV5-4 and TRBJ2-5; 8 positions agree with TRBD2. The CDR3: CASSLVVAGQETQYF. The CDR3 DNA is TGTGCCAGCAGCTTGGTAGTAGCGGGGCAAGAGACCCAGTACTTC. Complete variable domain (other parts from reference TRBV5-4 and TRBJ2-5): ETGVTQSPTHLIKTRGQQVTLRCSSQSGHNTVSWYQQALGQGPQFIFQYYREEENGRGNFPPRFSGLQFPNYSSELNVNALELDDSALYLCASSLVVAGQETQYFGPGTRLLVL.